This T cell receptor beta chain stems from a study of shared clonotypes between healthy human individuals (dated by TCRdb to the early 2020s). Background on the whole study: A few men and a couple of women, aged 18 to 49 years, made up the cohort. The study deeply sequenced blood TCR repertoires of five healthy adults to estimate repertoire size and the extent of clonotype sharing between individuals. Different laboratories and diverse techniques were used to prepare libraries and sequence TCR repertoires, to increase sequencing depth and limit assay-specific biases. Leukapheresis yielded between about 0.85 and 10 billion PBMCs per donor.

General findings and caveats noted by the study authors: Sampling was restricted to blood, and TCR repertoires in tissues likely differ from the TCR repertoires found in blood. Based on pairwise subsampling, the degree of clonotype sharing among donors was expected to be affected by sequencing depth. The small number of donors limited the genetic and exposure-history diversity represented.

As concerns this clone: The antigen it recognizes is unknown. One base away there is no much larger clone; base qualities are not given.

Using the deep immunoSEQ assay, TCR CDR3 regions were amplified from genomic DNA by multiplex PCR. Extracted genomic DNA from each cell subset was spread evenly across all wells of several immunoSEQ 96-well plates, with each plate serving as a replicate. For unsorted PBMC, each replicate PCR was loaded with approximately 330 ng genomic DNA, equivalent to approximately 33,000 T cell genomes. Unsorted PBMC genomic DNA was sequenced across ten immunoSEQ deep assay plates. Purified libraries were measured with a Qubit 3.0 fluorometer, size-checked on a Bioanalyzer 2100, and measured again with the KAPA Library Quantification kit. Every immunoSEQ 96-well plate was sequenced on a dedicated single-read 150-cycle Illumina NextSeq 550 flow cell. The paper's processing steps were these. The immunoSEQ output contained only junctional sequences without quality scores, so filtering could not match that applied to full-length reads. Sequences were annotated with PyIR, a Python wrapper for IgBLAST v1.9, and V/J genes and CDR3 were assigned using IMGT germline references. Reads were removed for weak V/J assignments (E-value above 1e-6), missing CDR3, stop codons, out-of-frame junctions, or ambiguous translated residues. V3J clonotypes were defined as sequences sharing an identical inferred V gene, J gene, and CDR3 amino acid sequence. Percentage overlap between repertoires was computed as shared unique clonotypes divided by the size of the smaller repertoire. RTK rarefaction, the Chao1 estimator, and Recon v2.1 estimates of unobserved clonotypes were used to assess repertoire richness. In TCRdb, the immuneACCESS table is reduced to in-frame sequences with V and J assigned. These tables do not hold every clone; where another copy was compared, an unresolved V gene accounts for under half, and the others remain unexplained. D and trimming were read from the DNA, whereas the V and J calls and clone size are those reported in that table. The sample table shows about 450,000 clones, and roughly 78% are seen once. The ten largest clones add up to around 12% of the sample.

The donors were healthy, HIV-negative adults with no recently reported acute infections or vaccinations. All donors were Caucasian adults living in Nashville, Tennessee, USA. For unsorted samples, roughly 81 million PBMCs were counted and genomic DNA was extracted with the QIAamp DNA Blood Mini kit. Blood was collected by leukapheresis, and PBMCs were isolated by Ficoll-Histopaque density gradient centrifugation and then cryopreserved in liquid nitrogen vapor phase. Trimming removed 1 base from V and 5 bases from J, leaving 6 bases between the germline ends. In the germline V gene (reference sequence), CDR1 corresponds to SGHNT and CDR2 to YYREEE. Including the terminal cysteine and phenylalanine, the CDR3 comprises 13 residues. Left in the record is the CDR3 DNA by itself, 39 bases read in frame from the first base.

Sequences were obtained from PBMCs. The chain is assembled from TRBV5-4 and TRBJ1-4; a tentative D match to TRBD1 spans 6 bases. The clonotype was recovered from a woman in her thirties or forties in good health. Some clones in this sample may be carry-over from other donors' samples. In nucleotide form, the sequence is TGTGCCAGCAGCTTGCAGGGGAATGAAAAACTGTTTTTT. Its protein is CASSLQGNEKLFF.